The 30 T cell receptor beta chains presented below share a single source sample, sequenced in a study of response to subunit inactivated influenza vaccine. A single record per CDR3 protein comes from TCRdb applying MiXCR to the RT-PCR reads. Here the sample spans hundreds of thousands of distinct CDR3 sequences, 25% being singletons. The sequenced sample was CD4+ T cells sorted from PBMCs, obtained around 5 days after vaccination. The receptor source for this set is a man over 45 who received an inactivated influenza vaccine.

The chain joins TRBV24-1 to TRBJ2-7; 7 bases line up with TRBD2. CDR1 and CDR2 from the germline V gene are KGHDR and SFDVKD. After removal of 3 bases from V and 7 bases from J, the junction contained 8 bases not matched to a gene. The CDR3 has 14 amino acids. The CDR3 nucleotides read TGTGCCACCAGTGATGGGACTAATTTCAGGGAGCAGTACTTC. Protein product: CATSDGTNFREQYF.

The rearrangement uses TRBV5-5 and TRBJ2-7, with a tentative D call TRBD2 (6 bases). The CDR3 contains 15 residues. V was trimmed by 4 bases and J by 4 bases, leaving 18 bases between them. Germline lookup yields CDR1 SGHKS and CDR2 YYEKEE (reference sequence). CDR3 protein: CASSPAGTEPYEQYF. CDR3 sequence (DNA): TGTGCCAGCAGCCCGGCGGGGACGGAGCCATACGAGCAGTACTTC.

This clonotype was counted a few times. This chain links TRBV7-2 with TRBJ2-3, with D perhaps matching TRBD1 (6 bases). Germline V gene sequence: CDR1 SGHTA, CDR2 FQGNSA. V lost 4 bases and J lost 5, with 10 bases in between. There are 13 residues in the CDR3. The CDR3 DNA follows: TGTGCCAGCAGCTCGGACAGACTAGATACGCAGTATTTT. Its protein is CASSSDRLDTQYF.

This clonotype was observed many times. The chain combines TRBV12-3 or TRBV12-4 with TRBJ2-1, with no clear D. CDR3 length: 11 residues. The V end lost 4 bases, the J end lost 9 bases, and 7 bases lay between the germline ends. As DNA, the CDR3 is TGTGCCAGCAGTTCCCGCGGTGAGCAGTTCTTC. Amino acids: CASSSRGEQFF.

CDR3 protein: CSANREVRDTQYF. The CDR3 DNA reads as TGCAGTGCTAACAGGGAAGTCCGAGATACGCAGTATTTT. The rearrangement uses TRBV20-1 and TRBJ2-3; TRBD1 might be the D (6 bases). This CDR3 contains 13 residues. V was shortened by 4 bases and J by 5 bases, with 13 bases between the two germline ends. The V gene's germline CDR1 is DFQATT and CDR2 SNEGSKA (reference sequence).

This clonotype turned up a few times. CDR3 loop: CASSLIRSYEQYF. The CDR3 bases are TGTGCCAGCAGCTTAATTCGCTCCTACGAGCAGTACTTC. The chain employs TRBV7-2 and TRBJ2-7; no definite D call. The CDR3 is 13 amino acids. V lost 2 bases to trimming and J lost 0 bases, with 5 bases between them. CDR1 is SGHTA, CDR2 FQGNSA, per germline.

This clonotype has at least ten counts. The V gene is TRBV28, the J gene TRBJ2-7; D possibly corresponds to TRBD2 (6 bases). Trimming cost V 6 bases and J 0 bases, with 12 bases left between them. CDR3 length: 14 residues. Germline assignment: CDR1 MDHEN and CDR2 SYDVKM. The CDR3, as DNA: TGTGCCAGCAGCTTTACCGGGGGCTCCTACGAGCAGTACTTC. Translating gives CASSFTGGSYEQYF.

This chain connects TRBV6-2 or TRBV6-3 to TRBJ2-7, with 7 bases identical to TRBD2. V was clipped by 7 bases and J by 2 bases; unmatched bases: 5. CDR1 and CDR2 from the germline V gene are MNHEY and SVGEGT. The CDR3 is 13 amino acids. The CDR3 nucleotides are TGTGCCAGCAATCCGGGACTACCCTACGAGCAGTACTTC. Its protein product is CASNPGLPYEQYF.

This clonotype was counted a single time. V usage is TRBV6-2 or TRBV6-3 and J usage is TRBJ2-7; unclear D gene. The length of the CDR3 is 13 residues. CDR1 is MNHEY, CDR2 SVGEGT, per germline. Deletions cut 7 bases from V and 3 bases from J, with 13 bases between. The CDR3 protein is CASTKTSIYEQYF. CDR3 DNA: TGTGCCAGCACCAAGACTTCCATCTACGAGCAGTACTTC.

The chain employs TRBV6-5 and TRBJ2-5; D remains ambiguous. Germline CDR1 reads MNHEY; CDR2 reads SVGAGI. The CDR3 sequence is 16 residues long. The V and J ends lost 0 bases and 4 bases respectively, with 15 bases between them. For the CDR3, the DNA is TGTGCCAGCAGTTACTCGGATAGCTGGGTCCCAGAGACCCAGTACTTC. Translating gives CASSYSDSWVPETQYF.

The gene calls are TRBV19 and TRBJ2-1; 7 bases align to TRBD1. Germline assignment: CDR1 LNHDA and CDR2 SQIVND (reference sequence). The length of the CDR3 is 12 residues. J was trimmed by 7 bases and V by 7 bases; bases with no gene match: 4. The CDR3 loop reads CASTDRVNEQFF. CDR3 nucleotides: TGTGCCAGTACCGACAGGGTTAATGAGCAGTTCTTC. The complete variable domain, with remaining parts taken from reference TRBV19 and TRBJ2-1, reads DGGITQSPKYLFRKEGQNVTLSCEQNLNHDAMYWYRQDPGQGLRLIYYSQIVNDFQKGDIAEGYSVSREKKESFPLTVTSAQKNPTAFYLCASTDRVNEQFFGPGTRLTVL.

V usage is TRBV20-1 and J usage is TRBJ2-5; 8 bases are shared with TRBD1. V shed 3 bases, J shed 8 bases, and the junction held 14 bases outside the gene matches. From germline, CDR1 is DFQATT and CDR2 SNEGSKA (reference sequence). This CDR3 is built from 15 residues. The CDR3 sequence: CSARRGQEGLSTQYF. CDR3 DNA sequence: TGCAGTGCTAGGAGGGGACAGGAAGGCCTGAGTACCCAGTACTTC.

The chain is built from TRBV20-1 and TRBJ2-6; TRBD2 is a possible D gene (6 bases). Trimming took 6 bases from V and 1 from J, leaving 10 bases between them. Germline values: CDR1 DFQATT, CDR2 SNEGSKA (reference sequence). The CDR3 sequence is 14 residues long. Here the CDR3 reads CSALGGSGANVLTF. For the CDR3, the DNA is TGCAGTGCGTTGGGGGGATCTGGGGCCAACGTCCTGACTTTC.

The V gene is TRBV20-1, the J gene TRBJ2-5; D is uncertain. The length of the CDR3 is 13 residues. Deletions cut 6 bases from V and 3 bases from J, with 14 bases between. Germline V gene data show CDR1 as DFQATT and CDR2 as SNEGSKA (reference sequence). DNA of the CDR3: TGCAGTGCCTCCCGTCCGGGCGAAGAGACCCAGTACTTC. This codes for CSASRPGEETQYF.

The CDR3 nucleotides read TGCGCCAGCAGGGAGGACAACTCCTACGAGCAGTACTTC. Residues: CASREDNSYEQYF. This chain joins TRBV5-1 and TRBJ2-7; either TRBD1 or TRBD2 may fit D (5 bases each). Germline V gene lookup returns CDR1 SGHRS and CDR2 YFSETQ. V lost 5 bases and J lost 0, with 9 bases in between. The CDR3 contains 13 residues.

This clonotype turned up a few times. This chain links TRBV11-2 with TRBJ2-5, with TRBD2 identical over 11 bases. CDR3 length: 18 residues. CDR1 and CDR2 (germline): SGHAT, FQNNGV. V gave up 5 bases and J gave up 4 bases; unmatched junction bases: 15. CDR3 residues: CASSRRPTSGVGGETQYF. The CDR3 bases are TGTGCCAGCAGCCGAAGGCCGACTAGCGGGGTGGGGGGAGAGACCCAGTACTTC.

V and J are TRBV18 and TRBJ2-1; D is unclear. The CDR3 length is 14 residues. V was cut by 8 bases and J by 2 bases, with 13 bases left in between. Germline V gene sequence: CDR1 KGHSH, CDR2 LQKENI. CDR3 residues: CASAMGIAYNEQFF. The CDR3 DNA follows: TGTGCCAGCGCCATGGGGATTGCCTACAATGAGCAGTTCTTC.

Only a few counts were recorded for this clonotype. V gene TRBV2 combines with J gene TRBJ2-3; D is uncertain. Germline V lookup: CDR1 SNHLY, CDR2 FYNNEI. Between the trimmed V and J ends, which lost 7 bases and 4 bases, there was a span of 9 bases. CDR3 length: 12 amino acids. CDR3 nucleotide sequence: TGTGCCAGCAATCCCGGTTCAGATACGCAGTATTTT. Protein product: CASNPGSDTQYF.

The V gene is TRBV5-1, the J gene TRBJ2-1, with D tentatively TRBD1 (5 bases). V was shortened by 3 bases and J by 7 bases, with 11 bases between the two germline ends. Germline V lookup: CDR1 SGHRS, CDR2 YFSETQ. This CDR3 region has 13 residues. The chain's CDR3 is CASSYLGQNEQFF. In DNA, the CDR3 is TGCGCCAGCAGCTACCTGGGGCAAAATGAGCAGTTCTTC.

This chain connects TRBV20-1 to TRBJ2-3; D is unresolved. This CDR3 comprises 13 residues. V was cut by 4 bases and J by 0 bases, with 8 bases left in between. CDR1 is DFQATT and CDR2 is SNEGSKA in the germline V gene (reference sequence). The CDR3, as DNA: TGCAGTGCTAATCCAGCTAGCACAGATACGCAGTATTTT. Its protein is CSANPASTDTQYF.

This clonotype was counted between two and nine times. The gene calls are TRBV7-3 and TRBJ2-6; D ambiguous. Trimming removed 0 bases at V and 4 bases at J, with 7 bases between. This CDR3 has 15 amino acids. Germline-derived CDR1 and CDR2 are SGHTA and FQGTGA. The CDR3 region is CASSLTAGGANVLTF. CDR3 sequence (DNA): TGTGCCAGCAGCTTAACGGCCGGGGGGGCCAACGTCCTGACTTTC.

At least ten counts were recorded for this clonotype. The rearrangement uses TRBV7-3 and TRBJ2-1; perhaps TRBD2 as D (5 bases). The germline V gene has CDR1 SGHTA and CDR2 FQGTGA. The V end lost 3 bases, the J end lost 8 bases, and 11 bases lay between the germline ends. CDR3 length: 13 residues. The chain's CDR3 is CASSFITSHEQFF. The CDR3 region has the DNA TGTGCCAGCAGCTTTATCACTAGTCATGAGCAGTTCTTC.

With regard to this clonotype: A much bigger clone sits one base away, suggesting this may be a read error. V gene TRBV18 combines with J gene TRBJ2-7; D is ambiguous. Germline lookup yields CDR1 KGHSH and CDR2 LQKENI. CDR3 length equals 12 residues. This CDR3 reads CASSPERNEQNF. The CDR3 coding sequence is TGTGCCAGCTCACCGGAAAGGAACGAGCAGAACTTC.

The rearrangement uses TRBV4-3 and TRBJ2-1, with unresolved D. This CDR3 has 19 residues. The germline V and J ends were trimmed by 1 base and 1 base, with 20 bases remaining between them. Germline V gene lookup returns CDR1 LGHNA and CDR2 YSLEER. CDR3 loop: CASSQGIDSLKWSYNEQFF. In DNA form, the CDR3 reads TGCGCCAGCAGCCAAGGCATTGATAGTTTGAAGTGGTCCTACAATGAGCAGTTCTTC.

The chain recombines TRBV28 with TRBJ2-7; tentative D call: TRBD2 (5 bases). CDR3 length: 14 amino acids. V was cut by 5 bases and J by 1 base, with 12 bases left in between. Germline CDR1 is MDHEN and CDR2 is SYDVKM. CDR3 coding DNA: TGTGCCAGCAGTCTCTACGGACTTTCCTACGAGCAGTACTTC. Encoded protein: CASSLYGLSYEQYF.

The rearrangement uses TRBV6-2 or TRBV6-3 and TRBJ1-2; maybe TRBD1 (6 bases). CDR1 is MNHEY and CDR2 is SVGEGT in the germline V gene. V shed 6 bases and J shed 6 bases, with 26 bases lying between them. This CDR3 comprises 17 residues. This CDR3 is CASRPNPPLWGADGYTF. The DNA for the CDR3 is TGTGCCAGCAGACCTAACCCTCCCCTATGGGGGGCGGATGGCTACACCTTC.

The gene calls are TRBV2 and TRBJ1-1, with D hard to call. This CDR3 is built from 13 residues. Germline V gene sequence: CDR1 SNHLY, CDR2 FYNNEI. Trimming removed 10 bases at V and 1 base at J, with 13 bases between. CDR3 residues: CAKAGLENTEAFF. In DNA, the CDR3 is TGTGCCAAAGCGGGTTTAGAGAACACTGAAGCTTTCTTT.

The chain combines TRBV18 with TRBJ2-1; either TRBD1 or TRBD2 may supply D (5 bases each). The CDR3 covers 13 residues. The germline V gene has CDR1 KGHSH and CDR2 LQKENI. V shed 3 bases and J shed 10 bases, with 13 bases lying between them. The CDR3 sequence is CASSPSGTGEQFF. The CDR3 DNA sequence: TGTGCCAGCTCACCCTCCGGGACGGGGGAGCAGTTCTTC.

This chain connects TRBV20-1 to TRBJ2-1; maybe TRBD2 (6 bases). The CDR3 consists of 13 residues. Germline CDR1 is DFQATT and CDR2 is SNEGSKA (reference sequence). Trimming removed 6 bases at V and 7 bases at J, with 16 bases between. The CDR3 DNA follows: TGCAGTGCCTCGCGACTAGAACTTAATGAGCAGTTCTTC. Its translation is CSASRLELNEQFF.

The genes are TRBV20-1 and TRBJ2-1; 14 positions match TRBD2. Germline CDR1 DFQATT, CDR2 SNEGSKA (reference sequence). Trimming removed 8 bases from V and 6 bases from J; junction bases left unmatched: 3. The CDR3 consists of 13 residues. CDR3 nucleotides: TGCAGTCCCGGGACTAGCGGGGGCAATGAGCAGTTCTTC. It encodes CSPGTSGGNEQFF.